This TCR beta chain was documented in a study of blood T cells in healthy people across ages. Study-level findings and limits: Estimated diversity, derived from one million T cells, was regarded as an underestimate. Not knowing donor CMV status may have confounded expanded clonotype changes.

A remark on this clonotype: The antigen is not known.

The ends lost 3 bases at V and 1 base at J; junction bases unmatched: 2. Per the germline V gene, CDR1 is SGHTA and CDR2 is FQGNSA. The CDR3 has 14 amino acids. A second about 6 to 12 cycle PCR used barcoded and J-beta primers. TCRdb re-called the 5' RACE reads through MiXCR, storing one row per CDR3 protein. This table has 550,000 to 700,000 distinct CDR3 sequences, about 26% appearing once. What was sequenced was blood. This chain joins TRBV7-2 and TRBJ2-7; 8 bases agree with TRBD1. This receptor was identified in a woman between 70 and 85 years old in good health. The CDR3 region has the DNA TGTGCCAGCAGCTTGACAGGGGCGTCCTACGAGCAGTACTTC. Amino acids: CASSLTGASYEQYF.